The present TCR beta chain was sequenced within a study of beta chain features in type 1 diabetes. Overall study context: There were approximately 100,000,000 sorted cells examined across all samples.

The study reverse transcribed the entire isolated RNA, so it sequenced expressed TCRB transcripts. Sequenced by immunoSEQ multiplex PCR; TCRdb stores in-frame clones only, minus some. The sample yields hundreds of thousands of clones, around 13% seen once. The V gene's germline CDR1 is ENHRY and CDR2 SYGVKD. This CDR3 is 17 amino acids long. V was pared by 2 bases and J by 2 bases, with 15 bases between. This TCR derives from a young man in good health. The sequencing sample was made of naive CD4+ T cells from blood. This chain connects TRBV10-3 to TRBJ2-2; tentative D call: TRBD2 (6 bases). The CDR3 coding sequence is TGTGCCATCAGTGAGCCGGGAGACCCTAGAAACACCGGGGAGCTGTTTTTT. Translation: CAISEPGDPRNTGELFF.